The entry below describes one T cell receptor (beta chain). V lost 0 bases and J lost 7, with 7 bases in between. Looked up from germline, CDR1 is MNHEY and CDR2 is SVGAGI. The CDR3 is 14 amino acids. These data come from a study of blood T cell repertoires in COVID-19. Study in general: PBMCs, B-cell-depleted T cells, or T cells were the source of the cDNA or gDNA that made up the material.

Per the original data handling: Estimation of nucleated cell counts relied on the amplification of reference gene primers. The data were produced by immunoSEQ multiplex PCR, yet TCRdb's version contains in-frame clones alone and is incomplete. D and trimming come from the DNA, and the V and J calls and clone size come from that table. Of 60,000 to 70,000 clones listed, about 81% are singletons. This TCR was recovered from a man at least 80 years old with acute or convalescent COVID-19. Sequenced input: peripheral blood. This rearrangement joins TRBV6-5 to TRBJ1-6; no firm D call. The CDR3 nucleotides are TGTGCCAGCAGTTACTCGGGCCTAAATTCACCCCTCCACTTT. This gives the protein CASSYSGLNSPLHF.